These 9 T cell receptor beta chains were sequenced from one sample in a study of post-analysis software for immune sequencing data. Study-level points and caveats: Relative to controls, patients had a handful of TRBV segments at higher frequency, with TRBV5-6, TRBV5-1 and TRBV20-1 among these.

Their antigens remain unidentified. The library was made from cDNA and included unique molecular identifiers. TCRdb reprocessed the PCR reads via MiXCR and lists one record per CDR3 protein. The sample contains about 540,000 distinct CDR3 sequences, around a third of which appear only once. Sequencing was performed on blood. All receptors come from a girl aged 2-17 years with multiple sclerosis.

As to this clonotype: One end of the junction is discordant with germline, which a read error may explain. The genes are TRBV14 and TRBJ2-1; TRBD2 agrees at 8 bases. Germline lookup yields CDR1 SGHDN and CDR2 FVKESK. CDR3 length equals 16 residues. In DNA, the CDR3 is TGTGCCAGCGGCCAAGATAGGTCTCGCGGGGGGATAGTGCAGTTCTTT. It codes for CASGQDRSRGGIVQFF. Supplemented by reference TRBV14 and TRBJ2-1, the full variable domain reads EAGVTQFPSHSVIEKGQTVTLRCDPISGHDNLYWYRRVMGKEIKFLLHFVKESKQDESGMPNNRFLAERTGGTYSTLKVQPAELEDSGVYFCASGQDRSRGGIVQFFGPGTRLTVL.

The rearrangement uses TRBV10-1 and TRBJ2-7, with D perhaps assigned TRBD1 or TRBD2 (5 bases each). CDR1 and CDR2 (germline): WNHNN, SYGVQD (reference sequence). The CDR3 is made up of 15 amino acids. Trimming shortened V by 8 bases and J by 3 bases, and 20 bases separated the two germline ends. CDR3 in amino acids: CASGPGTHRLYEQYF. The CDR3 DNA sequence: TGCGCCAGCGGTCCGGGGACCCACAGACTCTACGAGCAGTACTTC.

In its sample, this clonotype was seen a few times. The chain carries TRBV4-1 and TRBJ2-1, with TRBD2 matching 10 bases. The trim removed 3 bases at V and 0 bases at J, leaving 8 bases unmatched. There are 18 residues in the CDR3. The germline V gene encodes CDR1 MGHRA and CDR2 YSYEKL. The CDR3: CASSQLAGGHSSYNEQFF. DNA for the CDR3: TGCGCCAGCAGCCAGTTAGCGGGGGGCCACAGCTCCTACAATGAGCAGTTCTTC.

The table lists this clonotype with a few counts. The gene calls are TRBV15 and TRBJ1-2; unclear D gene. The V and J ends lost 3 bases and 6 bases respectively, with 8 bases between them. The CDR3 length is 12 residues. The germline V gene encodes CDR1 LNHNV and CDR2 YYDKDF (reference sequence). The CDR3 region is CATSSGTDGYTF. The CDR3 DNA follows: TGTGCCACCAGCAGCGGAACGGATGGCTACACCTTC.

This clonotype occurred a few times. CDR3: CASSLGTVYEQYF. The CDR3 region has the DNA TGCGCCAGCAGCTTAGGGACGGTCTACGAGCAGTACTTC. The chain employs TRBV5-1 and TRBJ2-7; D may match TRBD1 or TRBD2 (5 bases each). Germline V gene lookup returns CDR1 SGHRS and CDR2 YFSETQ. The CDR3 extends over 13 amino acids. V was trimmed by 2 bases and J by 3 bases, leaving 9 bases between them.

The rearrangement uses TRBV9 and TRBJ2-7; D may be TRBD2 (5 bases). CDR1 and CDR2 from the germline V gene are SGDLS and YYNGEE. CDR3 size: 14 residues. V was trimmed by 0 bases and J by 3 bases, leaving 10 bases between them. The CDR3 coding sequence is TGTGCCAGCAGCGTAGAAGGACTTAACTACGAGCAGTACTTC. The encoded protein is CASSVEGLNYEQYF.

This clonotype came up once. The CDR3 does not end in the conserved phenylalanine or tryptophan, so this is likely a read error. J is TRBJ2-3 and V is TRBV4-1; either TRBD1 or TRBD2 may supply D (6 bases each). CDR1 is MGHRA and CDR2 is YSYEKL in the germline V gene. The CDR3 runs 16 residues. Trimming stripped 4 bases from V and 4 bases from J, with 18 bases between. The CDR3 loop reads CASSPSGSGGPDTQYL. The CDR3 bases are TGCGCCAGCAGCCCCAGTGGCAGTGGGGGGCCAGATACGCAGTATTTG.

V usage is TRBV3-1 and J usage is TRBJ1-2; maybe TRBD1 (5 bases). There are 12 residues in the CDR3. V shed 0 bases and J shed 10 bases, with 9 bases lying between them. CDR1 and CDR2 (germline): LGHDT, YNNKEL (reference sequence). CDR3 in amino acids: CASSQEGGAYTF. For the CDR3, the DNA is TGTGCCAGCAGCCAAGAAGGAGGGGCCTACACCTTC.

V gene TRBV3-1 combines with J gene TRBJ1-6; perhaps TRBD1 as D (6 bases). Germline V CDR1 and CDR2: LGHDT, YNNKEL (reference sequence). The CDR3 covers 17 residues. The germline V and J ends were trimmed by 2 bases and 4 bases, with 15 bases remaining between them. CDR3 sequence reads: CASSQFPPGEYNSPLHF. The CDR3 nucleotides are TGTGCCAGCAGCCAATTTCCGCCAGGGGAATATAATTCACCCCTCCACTTT.